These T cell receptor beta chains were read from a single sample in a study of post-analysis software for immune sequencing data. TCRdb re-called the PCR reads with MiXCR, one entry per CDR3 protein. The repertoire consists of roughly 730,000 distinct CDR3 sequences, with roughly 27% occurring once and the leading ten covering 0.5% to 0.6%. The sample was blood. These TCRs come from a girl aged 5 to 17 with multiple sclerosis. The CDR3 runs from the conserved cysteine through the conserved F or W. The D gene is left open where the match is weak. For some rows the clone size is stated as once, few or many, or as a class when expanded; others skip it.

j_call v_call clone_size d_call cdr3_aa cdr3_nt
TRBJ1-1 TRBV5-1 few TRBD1 CASSFTGGRRNTEAFF TGCGCCAGCAGCTTTACAGGGGGGCGACGGAACACTGAAGCTTTCTTT
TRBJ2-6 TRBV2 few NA CASRGVRTATSGANVLTF TGTGCCAGCAGGGGGGTGAGGACAGCCACCTCTGGGGCCAACGTCCTGACTTTC
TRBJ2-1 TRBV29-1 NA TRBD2 CSAGTSGAPSNEQFF TGCAGCGCCGGGACTAGCGGGGCCCCTAGCAATGAGCAGTTCTTC
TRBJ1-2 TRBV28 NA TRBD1 CASSFRDRQSANYGYTF TGTGCCAGCAGTTTTCGGGACAGGCAATCAGCTAACTATGGCTACACCTTC
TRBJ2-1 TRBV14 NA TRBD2 CASSQERGAGGSNAYNEQFF TGTGCCAGCAGCCAAGAACGTGGGGCGGGGGGCTCTAACGCCTACAATGAGCAGTTCTTC
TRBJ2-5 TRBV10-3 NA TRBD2 CAISDVGGATRETQYF TGTGCCATCAGTGACGTCGGGGGGGCAACGCGAGAGACCCAGTACTTC
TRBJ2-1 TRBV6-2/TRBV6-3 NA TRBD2 CASRAPRLAVYNEQFF TGTGCCAGCAGGGCTCCGAGACTAGCGGTGTACAATGAGCAGTTCTTC
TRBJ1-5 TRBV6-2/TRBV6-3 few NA CASSYSWGYSNQPQHF TGTGCCAGCAGTTACTCGTGGGGGTATAGCAATCAGCCCCAGCATTTT
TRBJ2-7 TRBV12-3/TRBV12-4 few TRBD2 CASSPSGRPLYEQYF TGTGCCAGCAGTCCCAGCGGGAGGCCCCTCTACGAGCAGTACTTC
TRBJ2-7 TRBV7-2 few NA CASSPLDRISYEQYF TGTGCCAGCAGCCCCCTCGACAGGATTTCCTACGAGCAGTACTTC
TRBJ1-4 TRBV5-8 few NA CASSGGTHENEKLFF TGTGCCAGCAGCGGGGGGACCCACGAGAATGAAAAACTGTTTTTT
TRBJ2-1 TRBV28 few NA CASSFHSASNEQFF TGTGCCAGCAGTTTCCACAGCGCCTCCAATGAGCAGTTCTTC
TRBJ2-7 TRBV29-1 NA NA CSVGQSSSYEQYF TGCAGCGTTGGGCAGTCGAGCTCCTACGAGCAGTACTTC
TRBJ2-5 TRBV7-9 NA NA CASSYGEEAPYF TGTGCCAGCAGCTACGGAGAAGAGGCCCCGTACTTC
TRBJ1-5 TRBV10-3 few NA CAISEYGGNQPQHF TGTGCCATCAGTGAGTACGGAGGCAATCAGCCCCAGCATTTT
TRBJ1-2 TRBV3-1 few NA CASSQGTAHPYGYTF TGTGCCAGCAGCCAAGGGACGGCTCACCCCTATGGCTACACCTTC
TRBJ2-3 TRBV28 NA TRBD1 CASSLSQGAARDTQYF TGTGCCAGCAGTTTATCACAGGGGGCAGCTCGAGATACGCAGTATTTT
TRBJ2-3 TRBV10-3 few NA CATSRPSTITDDTQYF TGTGCCACTTCCCGGCCGTCAACCATCACGGACGATACGCAGTATTTT
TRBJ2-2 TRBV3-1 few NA CASSRLLATGELFF TGTGCCAGCAGCCGCCTACTAGCAACCGGGGAGCTGTTTTTT
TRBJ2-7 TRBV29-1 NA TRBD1 CSVGRTGGTYEQYF TGCAGCGTCGGTCGGACAGGGGGGACCTACGAGCAGTACTTC
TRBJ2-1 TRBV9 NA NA CASSADRFIDEQFF TGTGCCAGCAGCGCCGACAGGTTTATCGATGAGCAGTTCTTC
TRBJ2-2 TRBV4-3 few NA CASSQENTGELFF TGCGCCAGCAGCCAGGAGAACACCGGGGAGCTGTTTTTT
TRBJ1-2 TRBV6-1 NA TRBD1 CASSGRTGMANYGYTF TGTGCCAGCAGTGGGCGGACAGGGATGGCGAACTATGGCTACACCTTC
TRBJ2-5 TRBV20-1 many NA CSARTQQETQYF TGCAGTGCTAGAACCCAACAAGAGACCCAGTACTTC
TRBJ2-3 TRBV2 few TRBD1 CASSEGAGGVDTQYF TGTGCCAGCAGTGAAGGGGCAGGGGGCGTAGATACGCAGTATTTT
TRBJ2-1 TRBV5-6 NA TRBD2 CASSRIAGGLYNEQFF TGTGCCAGCAGTCGTATAGCGGGGGGGCTCTACAATGAGCAGTTCTTC
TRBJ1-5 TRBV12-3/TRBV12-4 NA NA CASSPGVRGTNQPQHF TGTGCCAGCAGCCCCGGGGTTAGAGGGACAAATCAGCCCCAGCATTTT
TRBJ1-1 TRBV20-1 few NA CSATTVNTEAFF TGCAGTGCGACGACAGTGAACACTGAAGCTTTCTTT
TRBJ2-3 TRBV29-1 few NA CSVGETGTQYF TGCAGCGTTGGCGAGACAGGTACGCAGTATTTT
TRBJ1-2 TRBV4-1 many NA CASSQALQGHNYGYTF TGCGCCAGCAGCCAAGCCCTTCAGGGGCACAACTATGGCTACACCTTC
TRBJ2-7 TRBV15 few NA CATSRESAGSSYEQYF TGTGCCACCAGCAGAGAGTCGGCAGGAAGCTCCTACGAGCAGTACTTC